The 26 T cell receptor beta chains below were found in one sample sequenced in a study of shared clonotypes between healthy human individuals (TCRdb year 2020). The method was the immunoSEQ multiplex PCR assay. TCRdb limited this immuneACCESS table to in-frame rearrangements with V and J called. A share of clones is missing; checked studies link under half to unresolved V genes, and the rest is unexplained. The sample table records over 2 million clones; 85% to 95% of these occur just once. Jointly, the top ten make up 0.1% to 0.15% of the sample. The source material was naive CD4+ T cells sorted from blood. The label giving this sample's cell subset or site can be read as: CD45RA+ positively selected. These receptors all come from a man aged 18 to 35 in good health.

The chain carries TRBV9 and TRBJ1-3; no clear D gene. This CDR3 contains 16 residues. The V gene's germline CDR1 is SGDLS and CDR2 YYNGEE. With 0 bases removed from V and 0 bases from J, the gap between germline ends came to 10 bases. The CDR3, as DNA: TGTGCCAGCAGCGTAGAGGGTCAGGTCTCTGGAAACACCATATATTTT. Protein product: CASSVEGQVSGNTIYF.

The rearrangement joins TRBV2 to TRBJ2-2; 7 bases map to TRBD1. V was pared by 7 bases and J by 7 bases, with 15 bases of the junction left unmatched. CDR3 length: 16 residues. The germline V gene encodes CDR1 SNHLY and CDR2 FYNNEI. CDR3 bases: TGTGCCAGCATAATGTCGGCAGGGGGTTTCGGCGGGGAGCTGTTTTTT. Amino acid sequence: CASIMSAGGFGGELFF.

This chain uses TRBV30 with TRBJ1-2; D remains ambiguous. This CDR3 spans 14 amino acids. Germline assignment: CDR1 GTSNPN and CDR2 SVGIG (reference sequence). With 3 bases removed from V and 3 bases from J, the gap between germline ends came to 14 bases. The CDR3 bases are TGTGCCTGGAGCCCCTCGTTCGTGGACTATGGCTACACCTTC. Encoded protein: CAWSPSFVDYGYTF. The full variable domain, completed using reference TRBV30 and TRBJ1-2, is SQTIHQWPATLVQPVGSPLSLECTVEGTSNPNLYWYRQAAGRGLQLLFYSVGIGQISSEVPQNLSASRPQDRQFILSSKKLLLSDSGFYLCAWSPSFVDYGYTFGSGTRLTVV.

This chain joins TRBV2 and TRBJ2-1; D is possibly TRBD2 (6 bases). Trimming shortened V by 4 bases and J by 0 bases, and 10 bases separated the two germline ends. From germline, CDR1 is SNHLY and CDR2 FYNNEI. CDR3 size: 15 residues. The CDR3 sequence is CASSVDYSSYNEQFF. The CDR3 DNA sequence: TGTGCCAGCAGTGTGGACTATAGCTCCTACAATGAGCAGTTCTTC.

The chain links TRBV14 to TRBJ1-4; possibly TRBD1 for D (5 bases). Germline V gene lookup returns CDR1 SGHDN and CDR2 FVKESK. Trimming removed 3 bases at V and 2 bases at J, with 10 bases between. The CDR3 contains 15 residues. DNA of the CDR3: TGTGCCAGCAGCCACCAGACAGCGACTAATGAAAAACTGTTTTTT. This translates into CASSHQTATNEKLFF.

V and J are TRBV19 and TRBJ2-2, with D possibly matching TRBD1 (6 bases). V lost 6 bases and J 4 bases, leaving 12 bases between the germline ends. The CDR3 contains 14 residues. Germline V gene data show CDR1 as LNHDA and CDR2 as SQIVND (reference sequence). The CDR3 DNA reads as TGTGCCAGTAGACCCAGCAGGGGCACCGGGGAGCTGTTTTTT. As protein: CASRPSRGTGELFF. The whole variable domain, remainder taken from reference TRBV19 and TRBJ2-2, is DGGITQSPKYLFRKEGQNVTLSCEQNLNHDAMYWYRQDPGQGLRLIYYSQIVNDFQKGDIAEGYSVSREKKESFPLTVTSAQKNPTAFYLCASRPSRGTGELFFGEGSRLTVL.

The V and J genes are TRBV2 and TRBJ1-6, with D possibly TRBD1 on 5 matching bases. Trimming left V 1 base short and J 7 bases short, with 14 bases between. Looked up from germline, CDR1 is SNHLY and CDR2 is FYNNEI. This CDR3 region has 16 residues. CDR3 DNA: TGTGCCAGCAGTGAAGAGGGCAGGGTGGGAAATTCACCCCTCCACTTT. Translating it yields CASSEEGRVGNSPLHF.

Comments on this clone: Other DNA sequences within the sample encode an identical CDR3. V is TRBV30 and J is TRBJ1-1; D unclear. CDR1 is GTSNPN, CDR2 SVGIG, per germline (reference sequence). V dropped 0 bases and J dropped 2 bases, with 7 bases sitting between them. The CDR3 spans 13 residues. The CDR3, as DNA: TGTGCCTGGAGTGTAAGAGTTAACACTGAAGCTTTCTTT. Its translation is CAWSVRVNTEAFF.

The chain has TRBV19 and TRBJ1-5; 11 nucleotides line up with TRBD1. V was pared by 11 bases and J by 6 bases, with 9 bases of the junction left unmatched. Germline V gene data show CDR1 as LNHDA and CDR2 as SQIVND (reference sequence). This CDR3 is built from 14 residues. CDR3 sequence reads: CASRTGGAGQPQHF. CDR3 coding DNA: TGTGCCTCCCGGACAGGGGGCGCGGGTCAGCCCCAGCATTTT.

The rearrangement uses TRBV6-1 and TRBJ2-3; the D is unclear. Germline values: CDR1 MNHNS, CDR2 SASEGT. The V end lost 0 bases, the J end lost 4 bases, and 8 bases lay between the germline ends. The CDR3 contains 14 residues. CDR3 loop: CASSEAAQPDTQYF. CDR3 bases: TGTGCCAGCAGTGAAGCGGCGCAACCAGATACGCAGTATTTT.

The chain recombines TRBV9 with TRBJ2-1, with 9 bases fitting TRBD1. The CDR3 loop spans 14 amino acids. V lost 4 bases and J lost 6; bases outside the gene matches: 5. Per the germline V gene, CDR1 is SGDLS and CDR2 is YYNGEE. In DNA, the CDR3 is TGTGCCAGCAGCATCGGACAGGGGTCCAATGAGCAGTTCTTC. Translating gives CASSIGQGSNEQFF.

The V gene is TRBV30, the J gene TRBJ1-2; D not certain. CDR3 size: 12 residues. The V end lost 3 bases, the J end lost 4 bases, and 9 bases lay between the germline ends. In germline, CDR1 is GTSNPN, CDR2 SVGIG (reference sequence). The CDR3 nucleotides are TGTGCCTGGAGACCGGGCGGCTATGGCTACACCTTC. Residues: CAWRPGGYGYTF.

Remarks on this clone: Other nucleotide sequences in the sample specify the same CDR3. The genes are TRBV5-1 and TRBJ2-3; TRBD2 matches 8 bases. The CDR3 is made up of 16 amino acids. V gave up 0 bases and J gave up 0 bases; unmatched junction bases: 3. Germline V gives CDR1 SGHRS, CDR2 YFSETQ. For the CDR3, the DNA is TGCGCCAGCAGCTTGGGGGCTAGCGGGAGCACAGATACGCAGTATTTT. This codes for CASSLGASGSTDTQYF.

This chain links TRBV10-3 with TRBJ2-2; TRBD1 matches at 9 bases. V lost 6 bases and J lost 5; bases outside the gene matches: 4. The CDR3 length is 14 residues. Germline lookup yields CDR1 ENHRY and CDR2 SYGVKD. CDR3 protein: CAISGTGITGELFF. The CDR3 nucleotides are TGTGCCATCAGCGGGACAGGGATTACCGGGGAGCTGTTTTTT.

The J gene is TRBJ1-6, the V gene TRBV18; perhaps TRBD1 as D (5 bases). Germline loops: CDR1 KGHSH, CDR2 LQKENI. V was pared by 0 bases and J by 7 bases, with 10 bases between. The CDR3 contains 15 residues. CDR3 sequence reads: CASSPPRGENSPLHF. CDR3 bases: TGTGCCAGCTCACCACCGCGGGGCGAAAATTCACCCCTCCACTTT.

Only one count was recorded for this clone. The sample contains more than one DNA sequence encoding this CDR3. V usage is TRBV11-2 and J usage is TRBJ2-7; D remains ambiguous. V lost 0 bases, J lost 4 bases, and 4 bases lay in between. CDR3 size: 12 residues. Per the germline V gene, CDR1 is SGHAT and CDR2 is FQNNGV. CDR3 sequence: CASSLDSYEQYF. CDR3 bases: TGTGCCAGCAGCTTAGATAGTTACGAGCAGTACTTC.

The CDR3 coding sequence is TGTGCCAGTAGTGAACTGAGCTATGGCTACACCTTC. The encoded protein is CASSELSYGYTF. The gene calls are TRBV19 and TRBJ1-2; the D is unclear. The CDR3 is 12 residues long. CDR1 LNHDA and CDR2 SQIVND come from the germline V gene (reference sequence). Trimming removed 5 bases at V and 4 bases at J, with 8 bases between.

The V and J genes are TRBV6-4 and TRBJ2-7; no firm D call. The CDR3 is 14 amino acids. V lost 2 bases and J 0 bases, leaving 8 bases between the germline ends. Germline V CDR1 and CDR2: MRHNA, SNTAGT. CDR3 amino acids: CASSDVGSSYEQYF. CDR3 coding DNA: TGTGCCAGCAGTGACGTGGGGTCCTCCTACGAGCAGTACTTC.

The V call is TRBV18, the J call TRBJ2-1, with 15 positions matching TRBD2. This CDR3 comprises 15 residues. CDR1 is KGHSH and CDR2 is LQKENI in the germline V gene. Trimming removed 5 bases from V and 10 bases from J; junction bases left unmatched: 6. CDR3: CASSKPGLAGGEQFF. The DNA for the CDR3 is TGTGCCAGCTCAAAACCGGGACTAGCGGGAGGCGAGCAGTTCTTC.

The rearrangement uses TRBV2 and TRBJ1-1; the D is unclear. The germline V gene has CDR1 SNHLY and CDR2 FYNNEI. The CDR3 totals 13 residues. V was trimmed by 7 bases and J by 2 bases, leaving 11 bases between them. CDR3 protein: CASNVAPNTEAFF. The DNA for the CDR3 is TGTGCCAGCAATGTCGCCCCCAACACTGAAGCTTTCTTT.

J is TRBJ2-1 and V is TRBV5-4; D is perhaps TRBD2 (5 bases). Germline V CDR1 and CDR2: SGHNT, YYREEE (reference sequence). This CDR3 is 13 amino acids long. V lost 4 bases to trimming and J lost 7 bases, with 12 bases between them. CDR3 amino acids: CASSRRPGNEQFF. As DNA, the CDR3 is TGTGCCAGCAGCCGCCGTCCGGGGAATGAGCAGTTCTTC.

The CDR3 sequence is CASSQTSGRDEQYF. The DNA of the CDR3 is TGTGCCAGCAGCCAGACTAGCGGGCGCGACGAGCAGTACTTC. The chain is built from TRBV5-4 and TRBJ2-7; 10 bases agree with TRBD2. The CDR3 totals 14 residues. Trimming cost V 4 bases and J 5 bases; bases outside gene matches: 6. Germline V CDR1 and CDR2: SGHNT, YYREEE (reference sequence).

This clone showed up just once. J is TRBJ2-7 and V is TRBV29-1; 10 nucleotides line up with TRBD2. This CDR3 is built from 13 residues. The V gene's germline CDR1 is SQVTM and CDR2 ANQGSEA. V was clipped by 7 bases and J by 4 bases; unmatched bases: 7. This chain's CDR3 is CSAYLSGRYEQYF. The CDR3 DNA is TGCAGCGCTTATCTTAGCGGGAGGTACGAGCAGTACTTC.

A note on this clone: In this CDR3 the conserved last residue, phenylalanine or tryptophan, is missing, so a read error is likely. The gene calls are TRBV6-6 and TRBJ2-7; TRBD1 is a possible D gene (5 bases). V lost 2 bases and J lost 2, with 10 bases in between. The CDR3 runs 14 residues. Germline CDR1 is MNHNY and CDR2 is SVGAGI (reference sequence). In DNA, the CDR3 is TGTGCCAGCAGTTACCAGAAGGGGACCTACGAGCAGTACCTC. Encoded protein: CASSYQKGTYEQYL.

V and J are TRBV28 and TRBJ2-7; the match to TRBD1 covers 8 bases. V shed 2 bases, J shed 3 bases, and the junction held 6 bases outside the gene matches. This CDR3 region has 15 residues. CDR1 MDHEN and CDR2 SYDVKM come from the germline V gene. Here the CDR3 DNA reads TGTGCCAGCAGTTTAAGTGGGACAGGAAACTACGAGCAGTACTTC. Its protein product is CASSLSGTGNYEQYF.

The CDR3, as DNA: TGTGTTACCAGGGATTCTGGGGCCAACGTCCTGACTTTC. As protein: CVTRDSGANVLTF. V gene TRBV28 combines with J gene TRBJ2-6, with D perhaps TRBD1 (5 bases). This CDR3 spans 13 amino acids. CDR1 MDHEN and CDR2 SYDVKM come from the germline V gene.